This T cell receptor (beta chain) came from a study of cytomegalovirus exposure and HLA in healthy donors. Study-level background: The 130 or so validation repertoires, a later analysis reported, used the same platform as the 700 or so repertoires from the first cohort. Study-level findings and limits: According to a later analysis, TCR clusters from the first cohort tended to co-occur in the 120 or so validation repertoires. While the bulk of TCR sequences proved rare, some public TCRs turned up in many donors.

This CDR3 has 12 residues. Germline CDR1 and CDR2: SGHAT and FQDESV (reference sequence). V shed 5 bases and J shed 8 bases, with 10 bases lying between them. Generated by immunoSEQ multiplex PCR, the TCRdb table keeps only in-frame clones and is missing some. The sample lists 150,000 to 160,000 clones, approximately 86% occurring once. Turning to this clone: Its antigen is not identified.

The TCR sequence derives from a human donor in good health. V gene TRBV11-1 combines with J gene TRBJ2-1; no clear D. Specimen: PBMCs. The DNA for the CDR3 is TGTGCCAGCAGCCCAGAGGCGGATGAGCAGTTCTTC. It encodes CASSPEADEQFF.